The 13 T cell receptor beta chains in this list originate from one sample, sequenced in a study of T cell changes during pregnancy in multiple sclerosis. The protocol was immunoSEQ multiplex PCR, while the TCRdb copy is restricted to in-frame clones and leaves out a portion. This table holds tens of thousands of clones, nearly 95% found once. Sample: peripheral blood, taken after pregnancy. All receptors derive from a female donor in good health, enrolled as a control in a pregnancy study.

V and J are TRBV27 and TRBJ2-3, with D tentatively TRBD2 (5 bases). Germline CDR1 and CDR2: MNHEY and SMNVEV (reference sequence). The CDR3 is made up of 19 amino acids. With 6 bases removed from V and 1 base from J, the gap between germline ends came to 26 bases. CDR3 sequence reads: CASSSLTSRVRVGTDTQYF. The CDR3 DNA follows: TGTGCCAGCAGCTCCCTGACCAGCCGAGTGCGGGTCGGCACAGATACGCAGTATTTT.

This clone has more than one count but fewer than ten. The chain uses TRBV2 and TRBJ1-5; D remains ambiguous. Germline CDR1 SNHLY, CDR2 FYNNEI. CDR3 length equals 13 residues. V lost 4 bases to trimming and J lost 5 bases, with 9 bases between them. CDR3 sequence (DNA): TGTGCCAGCAGTGCTTGGGCCCATCAGCCCCAGCATTTT. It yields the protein CASSAWAHQPQHF.

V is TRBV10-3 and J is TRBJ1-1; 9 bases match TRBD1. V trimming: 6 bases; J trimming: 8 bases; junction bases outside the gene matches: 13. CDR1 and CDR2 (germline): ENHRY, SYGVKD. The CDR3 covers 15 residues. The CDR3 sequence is CAIRDPGTGQSEAFF. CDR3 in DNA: TGTGCCATCAGAGACCCCGGGACAGGGCAATCGGAAGCTTTCTTT.

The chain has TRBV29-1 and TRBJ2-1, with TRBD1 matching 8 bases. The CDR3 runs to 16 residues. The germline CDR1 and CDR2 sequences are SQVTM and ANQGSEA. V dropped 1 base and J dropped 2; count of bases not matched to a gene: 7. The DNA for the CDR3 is TGCAGCGTTGAAGGTCGGACAGGGTACCCCTACAATGAGCAGTTCTTC. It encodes CSVEGRTGYPYNEQFF.

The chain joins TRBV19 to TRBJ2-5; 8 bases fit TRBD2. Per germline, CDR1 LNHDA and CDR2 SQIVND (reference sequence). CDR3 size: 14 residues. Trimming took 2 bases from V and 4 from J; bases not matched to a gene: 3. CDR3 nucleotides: TGTGCCAGTAGTATACCCCTAGCGGGAGAGACCCAGTACTTC. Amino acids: CASSIPLAGETQYF.

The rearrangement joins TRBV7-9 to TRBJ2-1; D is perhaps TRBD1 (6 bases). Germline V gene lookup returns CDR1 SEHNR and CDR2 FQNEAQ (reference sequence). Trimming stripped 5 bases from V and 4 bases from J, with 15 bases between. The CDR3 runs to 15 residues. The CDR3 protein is CASSPPGTQYNEQFF. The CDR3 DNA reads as TGTGCCAGCAGCCCCCCCGGGACACAGTACAATGAGCAGTTCTTC. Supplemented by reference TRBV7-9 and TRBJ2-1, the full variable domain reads DTGVSQNPRHKITKRGQNVTFRCDPISEHNRLYWYRQTLGQGPEFLTYFQNEAQLEKSRLLSDRFSAERPKGSFSTLEIQRTEQGDSAMYLCASSPPGTQYNEQFFGPGTRLTVL.

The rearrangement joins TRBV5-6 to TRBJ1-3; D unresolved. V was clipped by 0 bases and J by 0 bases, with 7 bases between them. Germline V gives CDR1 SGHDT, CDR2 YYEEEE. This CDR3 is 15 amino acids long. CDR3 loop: CASSLVGGSGNTIYF. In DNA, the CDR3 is TGTGCCAGCAGCTTGGTCGGTGGCTCTGGAAACACCATATATTTT.

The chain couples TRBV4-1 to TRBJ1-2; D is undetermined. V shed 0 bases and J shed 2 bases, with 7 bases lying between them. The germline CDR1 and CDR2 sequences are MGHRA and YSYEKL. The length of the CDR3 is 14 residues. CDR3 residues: CASSQDIGNYGYTF. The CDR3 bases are TGCGCCAGCAGCCAAGATATCGGGAACTATGGCTACACCTTC.

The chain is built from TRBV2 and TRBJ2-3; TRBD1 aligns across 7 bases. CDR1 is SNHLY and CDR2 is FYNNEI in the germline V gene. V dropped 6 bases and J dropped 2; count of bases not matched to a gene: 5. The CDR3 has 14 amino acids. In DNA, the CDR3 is TGTGCCAGCAGGCAGGGGGAAGTCACAGATACGCAGTATTTT. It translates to CASRQGEVTDTQYF.

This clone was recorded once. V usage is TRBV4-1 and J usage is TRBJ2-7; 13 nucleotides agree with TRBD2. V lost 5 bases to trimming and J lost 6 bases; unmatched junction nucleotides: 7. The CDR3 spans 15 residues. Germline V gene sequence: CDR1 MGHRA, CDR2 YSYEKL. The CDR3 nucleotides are TGCGCCAGCAGCTTTGGGACTAGCGGGACCCGCGAGCAGTACTTC. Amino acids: CASSFGTSGTREQYF.

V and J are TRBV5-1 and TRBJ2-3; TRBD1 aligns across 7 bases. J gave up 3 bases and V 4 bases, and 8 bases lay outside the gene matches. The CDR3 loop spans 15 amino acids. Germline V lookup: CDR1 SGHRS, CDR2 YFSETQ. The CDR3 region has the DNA TGCGCCAGCAGCACCACAGGGGCGGAAACAGATACGCAGTATTTT. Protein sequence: CASSTTGAETDTQYF.

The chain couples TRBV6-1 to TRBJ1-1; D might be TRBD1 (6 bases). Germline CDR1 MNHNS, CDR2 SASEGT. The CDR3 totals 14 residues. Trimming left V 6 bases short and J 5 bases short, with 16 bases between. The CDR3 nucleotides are TGTGCCAGCAGATCGGGGGGCCCCGGAACTGAAGCTTTCTTT. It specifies CASRSGGPGTEAFF.

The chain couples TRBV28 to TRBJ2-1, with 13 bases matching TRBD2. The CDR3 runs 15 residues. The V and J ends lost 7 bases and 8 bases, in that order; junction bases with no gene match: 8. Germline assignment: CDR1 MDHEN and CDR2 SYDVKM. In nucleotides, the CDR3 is TGTGCCAGCACTACCGGGACTAGCGGGATTTATGAGCAGTTCTTC. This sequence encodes CASTTGTSGIYEQFF.